The 18 T cell receptor beta chains listed next were all sequenced from one sample in a study of radiation and T cells in renal cell carcinoma. Regarding time point: blood 2 weeks post-SBRT. As to treatment: 15 Gy SBRT to primary tumor, nephrectomy 4 weeks later. Some clones are missing from TCRdb's copy, which holds only in-frame ones; the method was immunoSEQ multiplex PCR. The sample includes 70,000 or so clones, 82% of them seen just once. The input for sequencing was blood, taken from a patient whose treatment included radiotherapy and nephrectomy. The receptors here all came from a man aged 55 to 70 with renal cell carcinoma.

The chain couples TRBV30 to TRBJ2-7; TRBD2 matches at 7 bases. V lost 7 bases and J lost 4; bases outside the gene matches: 4. CDR3 size: 11 residues. Per the germline V gene, CDR1 is GTSNPN and CDR2 is SVGIG (reference sequence). CDR3 nucleotides: TGTGCCTCCTCGGGGGGATACGAGCAGTACTTC. It codes for CASSGGYEQYF.

The chain has TRBV14 and TRBJ2-1, with a weak D call TRBD1 (6 bases). The CDR3 has 16 residues. Germline values: CDR1 SGHDN, CDR2 FVKESK. Deletions cut 0 bases from V and 1 base from J, with 10 bases between. This chain's CDR3 is CASSQEGQGSYNEQFF. The CDR3, as DNA: TGTGCCAGCAGCCAAGAAGGTCAGGGGTCCTACAATGAGCAGTTCTTC. The whole variable domain, filled in from reference TRBV14 and TRBJ2-1, reads EAGVTQFPSHSVIEKGQTVTLRCDPISGHDNLYWYRRVMGKEIKFLLHFVKESKQDESGMPNNRFLAERTGGTYSTLKVQPAELEDSGVYFCASSQEGQGSYNEQFFGPGTRLTVL.

This clone was observed once. The V and J genes are TRBV4-2 and TRBJ1-4; no clear D gene. Germline CDR1 is LGHNA and CDR2 is YNFKEQ. There are 15 residues in the CDR3. V gave up 4 bases and J gave up 9 bases, with 18 bases separating them. The CDR3 region is CASSPGEGRVQKLFF. The CDR3, as DNA: TGTGCCAGCAGCCCTGGCGAGGGTCGAGTTCAAAAACTGTTTTTT.

This chain links TRBV19 with TRBJ2-5, with D possibly TRBD1 on 6 matching bases. Germline CDR1 LNHDA, CDR2 SQIVND (reference sequence). The CDR3 spans 15 residues. Trimming took 7 bases from V and 5 from J, leaving 20 bases between them. The CDR3, as DNA: TGTGCCAGTAACGAACAGGGACACGAGCCGGAGACCCAGTACTTC. This gives the protein CASNEQGHEPETQYF. The full variable domain, rest sourced from reference TRBV19 and TRBJ2-5, is DGGITQSPKYLFRKEGQNVTLSCEQNLNHDAMYWYRQDPGQGLRLIYYSQIVNDFQKGDIAEGYSVSREKKESFPLTVTSAQKNPTAFYLCASNEQGHEPETQYFGPGTRLLVL.

The V gene is TRBV9, the J gene TRBJ1-4, with D perhaps TRBD1 (6 bases). The CDR3 consists of 15 residues. V was pared by 3 bases and J by 8 bases, with 17 bases between. The V gene's germline CDR1 is SGDLS and CDR2 YYNGEE. The CDR3, as DNA: TGTGCCAGCAGCGATGAAGGGGGTCCGTCGGAAAAACTGTTTTTT. Translating gives CASSDEGGPSEKLFF.

This clone was seen more than once but under ten times. The rearrangement links TRBV7-6 to TRBJ2-7, with 8 bases lining up with TRBD2. Unmatched junction bases numbered 9, after V lost 5 bases and J lost 3 bases. Per germline, CDR1 SGHVS and CDR2 FNYEAQ. The CDR3 contains 15 residues. CDR3 in DNA: TGTGCCAGCAGCGTTTTAGCGGGACCCTTCTACGAGCAGTACTTC. Protein sequence: CASSVLAGPFYEQYF.

This chain joins TRBV11-2 and TRBJ2-7; 9 bases match TRBD2. The V segment lost 1 base and the J segment 4 bases; nucleotides outside the gene matches: 11. The CDR3 is 17 residues long. CDR1 and CDR2 from the germline V gene are SGHAT and FQNNGV. In DNA form, the CDR3 reads TGTGCCAGCAGCTTAGGGAGAGGAGGACTAGCGCAATACGAGCAGTACTTC. It translates to CASSLGRGGLAQYEQYF.

The CDR3 DNA reads TGTGCCAGCAGCCCCGGTCTCGGTGGCGGGATAGAGACCCAGTACTTC. It specifies CASSPGLGGGIETQYF. The J gene is TRBJ2-5, the V gene TRBV7-7; D might be TRBD2 (6 bases). The CDR3 runs 16 residues. Germline CDR1 SSHAT, CDR2 FNYEAQ (reference sequence). Trimming took 5 bases from V and 4 from J, leaving 20 bases between them.

This chain joins TRBV5-1 and TRBJ2-2, with 11 bases identical to TRBD1. The CDR3 has 18 amino acids. Germline trimming cut 2 bases from V and 4 bases from J; bases unmatched to any gene: 10. Germline CDR1 reads SGHRS; CDR2 reads YFSETQ. CDR3 residues: CASSLLPGGTGGTGELFF. The DNA of the CDR3 is TGCGCCAGCAGCTTATTGCCCGGAGGGACAGGGGGCACCGGGGAGCTGTTTTTT.

The V gene is TRBV27, the J gene TRBJ2-7, with 10 bases that match TRBD1. The CDR3 covers 15 residues. Germline assignment: CDR1 MNHEY and CDR2 SMNVEV (reference sequence). V shed 5 bases and J 3 bases; nucleotides not matched to a gene: 7. DNA for the CDR3: TGTGCCAGCAGTAAGCTCCGGGACAGGGGCTACGAGCAGTACTTC. Its protein product is CASSKLRDRGYEQYF.

The chain uses TRBV18 and TRBJ2-1; 8 nucleotides align to TRBD2. CDR3 length: 14 residues. Germline V CDR1 and CDR2: KGHSH, LQKENI. Trimming took 0 bases from V and 15 from J; bases not matched to a gene: 10. This CDR3 is CASSPPQSGSPPFF. CDR3 nucleotides: TGTGCCAGCTCACCACCCCAGAGCGGGAGCCCTCCGTTCTTC. The full variable domain, completed using reference TRBV18 and TRBJ2-1, is NAGVMQNPRHLVRRRGQEARLRCSPMKGHSHVYWYRQLPEEGLKFMVYLQKENIIDESGMPKERFSAEFPKEGPSILRIQQVVRGDSAAYFCASSPPQSGSPPFFGPGTRLTVL.

The chain combines TRBV4-3 with TRBJ2-7; D not resolved. This CDR3 region has 16 residues. CDR1 and CDR2 (germline): LGHNA, YSLEER. V shed 1 base and J shed 3 bases, with 16 bases lying between them. CDR3 sequence: CASSQGSSAQGYEQYF. The CDR3 DNA reads as TGCGCCAGCAGCCAAGGTTCGTCCGCTCAAGGCTACGAGCAGTACTTC.

The genes are TRBV5-6 and TRBJ2-5; unclear D gene. The CDR3 covers 14 residues. Germline V gives CDR1 SGHDT, CDR2 YYEEEE. Trimming left V 1 base short and J 2 bases short, with 9 bases between. The CDR3 reads CASSLRTIQETQYF. CDR3 bases: TGTGCCAGCAGCTTGAGGACCATTCAAGAGACCCAGTACTTC.

This chain links TRBV6-1 with TRBJ1-2; D uncertain. The CDR3 consists of 13 residues. Germline-derived CDR1 and CDR2 are MNHNS and SASEGT. Between the trimmed V and J ends, which lost 1 base and 6 bases, there was a span of 9 bases. The CDR3 here is CASSEGQNHGYTF. For the CDR3, the DNA is TGTGCCAGCAGTGAAGGGCAGAATCATGGCTACACCTTC.

V is TRBV15 and J is TRBJ2-5; D is unresolved. The ends were cut back, 0 bases at V and 3 bases at J, with 5 bases in the middle. This CDR3 has 13 amino acids. Germline values: CDR1 LNHNV, CDR2 YYDKDF (reference sequence). The CDR3 DNA follows: TGTGCCACCAGCAGAGATGGGAAAGAGACCCAGTACTTC. Its translation is CATSRDGKETQYF.

The gene calls are TRBV9 and TRBJ2-3, with unresolved D. The length of the CDR3 is 13 residues. Trimming shortened V by 4 bases and J by 5 bases, and 11 bases separated the two germline ends. CDR1 SGDLS and CDR2 YYNGEE come from the germline V gene. CDR3 DNA: TGTGCCAGCAGCCCTCTGGTAAAAGATACGCAGTATTTT. As protein: CASSPLVKDTQYF. The complete variable domain, with remaining parts taken from reference TRBV9 and TRBJ2-3, reads DSGVTQTPKHLITATGQRVTLRCSPRSGDLSVYWYQQSLDQGLQFLIQYYNGEERAKGNILERFSAQQFPDLHSELNLSSLELGDSALYFCASSPLVKDTQYFGPGTRLTVL.

This clone was seen a single time. This sample includes further DNA sequences coding for the same CDR3. The chain recombines TRBV18 with TRBJ1-2; a weak D match, TRBD1 (5 bases). The CDR3 extends over 14 amino acids. The V and J ends lost 3 bases and 0 bases respectively, with 8 bases between them. Germline V gives CDR1 KGHSH, CDR2 LQKENI. The CDR3 sequence: CASSPGTANYGYTF. The CDR3 coding sequence is TGTGCCAGCTCACCCGGGACGGCTAACTATGGCTACACCTTC.

The chain links TRBV11-2 to TRBJ1-2; 7 bases fit TRBD1. Germline CDR1 and CDR2: SGHAT and FQNNGV. CDR3 size: 16 residues. With V trimmed by 6 bases and J by 4 bases, 14 bases remained unmatched. CDR3 loop: CASSSLRGRISYGYTF. The CDR3 DNA sequence: TGTGCCAGCAGTTCCCTTAGGGGGCGTATTAGCTATGGCTACACCTTC.